This T cell receptor beta chain was captured in a study of Graves' ophthalmopathy and Graves' hyperthyroidism. Overall study results and limits: The authors also found most expanded thyroid clonotypes above 0.001 frequency in blood.

This clonotype was seen ten or more times. No antigen is known for it. RNA served as the template for amplifying TCR beta CDR3 regions. HTBI primers were employed in first-round RT-PCR, then a second-round multiplex PCR followed. TCRdb itself ran the multiplex PCR reads through MiXCR, one entry per CDR3 protein. This sample has about 200,000 distinct CDR3 sequences, with less than 30% found just once. Active ophthalmopathy (CAS at least 3, NOSPECS at least 4), lasting under 3 months. The CDR3 is 16 residues long. V was clipped by 5 bases and J by 4 bases; unmatched bases: 12. Per the germline V gene, CDR1 is LNHDA and CDR2 is SQIVND (reference sequence).

Sequences were obtained from peripheral blood. This clonotype was obtained from a middle-aged man with Graves' ophthalmopathy. The gene calls are TRBV19 and TRBJ2-7; 9 positions agree with TRBD1. DNA for the CDR3: TGTGCCAGTAGTTTTTCCGCCCTGACAGGGGGTTACGAGCAGTACTTC. It encodes CASSFSALTGGYEQYF.